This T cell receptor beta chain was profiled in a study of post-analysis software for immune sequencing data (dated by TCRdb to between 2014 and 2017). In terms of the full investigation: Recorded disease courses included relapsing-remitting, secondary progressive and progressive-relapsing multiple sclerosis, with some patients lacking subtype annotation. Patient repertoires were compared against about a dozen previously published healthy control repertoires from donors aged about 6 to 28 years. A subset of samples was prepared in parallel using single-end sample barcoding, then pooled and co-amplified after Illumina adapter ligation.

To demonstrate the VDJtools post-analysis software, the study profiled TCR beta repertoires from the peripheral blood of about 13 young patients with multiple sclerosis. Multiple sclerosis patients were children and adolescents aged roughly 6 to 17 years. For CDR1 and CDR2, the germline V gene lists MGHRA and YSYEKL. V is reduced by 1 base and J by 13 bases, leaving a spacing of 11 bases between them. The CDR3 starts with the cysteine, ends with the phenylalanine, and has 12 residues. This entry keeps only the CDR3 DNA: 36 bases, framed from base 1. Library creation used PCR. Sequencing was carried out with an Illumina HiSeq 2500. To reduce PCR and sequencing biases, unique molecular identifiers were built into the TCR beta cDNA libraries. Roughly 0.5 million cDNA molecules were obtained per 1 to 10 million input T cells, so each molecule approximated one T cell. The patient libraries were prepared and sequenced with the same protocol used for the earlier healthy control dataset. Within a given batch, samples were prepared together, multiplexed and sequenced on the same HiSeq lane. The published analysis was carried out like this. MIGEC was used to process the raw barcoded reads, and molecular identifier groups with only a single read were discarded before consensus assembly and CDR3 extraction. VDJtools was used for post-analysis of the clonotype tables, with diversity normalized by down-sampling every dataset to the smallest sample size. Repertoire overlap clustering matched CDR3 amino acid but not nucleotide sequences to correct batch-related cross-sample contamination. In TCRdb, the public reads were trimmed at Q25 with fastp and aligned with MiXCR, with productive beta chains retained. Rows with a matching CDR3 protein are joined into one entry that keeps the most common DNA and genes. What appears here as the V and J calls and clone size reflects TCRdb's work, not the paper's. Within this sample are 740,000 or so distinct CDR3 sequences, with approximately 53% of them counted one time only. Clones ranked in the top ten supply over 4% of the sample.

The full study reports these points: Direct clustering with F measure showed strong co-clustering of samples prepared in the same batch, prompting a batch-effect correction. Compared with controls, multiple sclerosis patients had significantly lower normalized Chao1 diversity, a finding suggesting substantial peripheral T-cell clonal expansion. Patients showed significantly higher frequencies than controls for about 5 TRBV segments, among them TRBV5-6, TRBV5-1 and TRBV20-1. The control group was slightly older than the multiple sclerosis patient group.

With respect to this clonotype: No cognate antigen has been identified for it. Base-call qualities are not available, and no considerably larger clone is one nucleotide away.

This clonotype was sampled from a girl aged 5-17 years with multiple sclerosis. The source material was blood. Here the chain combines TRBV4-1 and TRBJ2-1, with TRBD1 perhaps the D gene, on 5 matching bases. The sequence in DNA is TGCGCCAGCAGCCAAGTAGGGGAAATACAGTTCTTC. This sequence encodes CASSQVGEIQFF.